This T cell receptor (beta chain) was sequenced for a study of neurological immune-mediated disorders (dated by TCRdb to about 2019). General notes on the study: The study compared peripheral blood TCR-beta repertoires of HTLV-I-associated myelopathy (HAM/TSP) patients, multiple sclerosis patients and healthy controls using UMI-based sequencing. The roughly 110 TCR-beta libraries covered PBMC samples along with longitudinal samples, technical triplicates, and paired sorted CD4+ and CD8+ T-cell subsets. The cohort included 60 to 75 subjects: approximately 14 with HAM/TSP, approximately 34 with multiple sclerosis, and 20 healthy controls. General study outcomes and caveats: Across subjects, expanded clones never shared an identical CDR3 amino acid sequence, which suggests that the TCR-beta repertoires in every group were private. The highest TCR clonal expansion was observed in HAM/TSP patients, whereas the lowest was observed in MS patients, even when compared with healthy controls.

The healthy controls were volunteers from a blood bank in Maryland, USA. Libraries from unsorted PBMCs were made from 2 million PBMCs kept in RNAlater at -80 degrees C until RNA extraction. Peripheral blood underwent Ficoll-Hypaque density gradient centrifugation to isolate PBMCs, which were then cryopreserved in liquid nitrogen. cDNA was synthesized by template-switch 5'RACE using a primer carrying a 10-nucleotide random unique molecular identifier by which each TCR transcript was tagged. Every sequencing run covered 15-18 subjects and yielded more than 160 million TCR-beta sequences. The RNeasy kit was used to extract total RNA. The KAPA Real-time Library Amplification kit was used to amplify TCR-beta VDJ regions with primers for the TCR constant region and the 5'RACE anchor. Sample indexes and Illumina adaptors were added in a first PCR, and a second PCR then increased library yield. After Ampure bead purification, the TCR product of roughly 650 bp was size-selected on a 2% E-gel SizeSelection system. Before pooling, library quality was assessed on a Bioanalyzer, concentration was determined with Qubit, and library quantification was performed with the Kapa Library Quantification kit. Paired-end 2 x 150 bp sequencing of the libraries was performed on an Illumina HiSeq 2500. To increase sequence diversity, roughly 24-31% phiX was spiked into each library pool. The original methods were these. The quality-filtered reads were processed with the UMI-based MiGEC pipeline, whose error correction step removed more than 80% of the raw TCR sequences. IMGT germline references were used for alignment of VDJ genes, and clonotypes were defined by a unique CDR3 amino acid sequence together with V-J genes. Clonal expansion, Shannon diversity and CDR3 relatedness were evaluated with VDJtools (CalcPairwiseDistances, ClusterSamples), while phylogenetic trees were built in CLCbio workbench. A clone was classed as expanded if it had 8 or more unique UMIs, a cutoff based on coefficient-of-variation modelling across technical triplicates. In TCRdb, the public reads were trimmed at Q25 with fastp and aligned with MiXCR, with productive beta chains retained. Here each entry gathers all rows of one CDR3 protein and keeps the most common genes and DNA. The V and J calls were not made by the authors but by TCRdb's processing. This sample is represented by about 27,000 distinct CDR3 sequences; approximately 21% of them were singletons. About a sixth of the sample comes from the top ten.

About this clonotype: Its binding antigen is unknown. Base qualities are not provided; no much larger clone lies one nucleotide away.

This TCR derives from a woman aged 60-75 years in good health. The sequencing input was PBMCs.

The DNA sequence follows: TGCGCCAGCAGCTTTTCTGCGAGGGCAGACGCAGATACGCAGTATTTT. Its protein product is CASSFSARADADTQYF. The chain is assembled from TRBV5-1 and TRBJ2-3; a tentative D call is TRBD2 (5 bases match). There are 16 amino acids in the CDR3, from cysteine to phenylalanine inclusive. Only the CDR3 DNA stays, 48 bases, in frame from base 1. The germline V gene supplies CDR1 SGHRS and CDR2 YFSETQ. The V end loses 2 bases and the J end loses 4 bases, and a stretch of 17 bases separates them.